This T cell receptor (beta chain) originates from a study of cytomegalovirus exposure and HLA in healthy donors. The PCR used 60 Vbeta and 13 Jbeta primers. The data were produced by immunoSEQ multiplex PCR, yet TCRdb's version contains in-frame clones alone and is incomplete. The sample includes about 130,000 clones, 74% of them seen just once. The TCR sequence derives from a man aged 18-30 years in good health and CMV-seropositive. Sequenced: PBMCs.

The CDR3 loop is CASSIRDNNQPQHF. CDR3 DNA sequence: TGTGCCAGTAGTATCCGGGACAACAATCAGCCCCAGCATTTT. The chain joins TRBV19 to TRBJ1-5, with D perhaps TRBD1 (6 bases). Between the trimmed V and J ends, which lost 3 bases and 3 bases, there was a span of 9 bases. Germline V gives CDR1 LNHDA, CDR2 SQIVND (reference sequence). This CDR3 comprises 14 residues. Full variable domain (outside the CDR3, taken from reference TRBV19 and TRBJ1-5): DGGITQSPKYLFRKEGQNVTLSCEQNLNHDAMYWYRQDPGQGLRLIYYSQIVNDFQKGDIAEGYSVSREKKESFPLTVTSAQKNPTAFYLCASSIRDNNQPQHFGDGTRLSIL.